This T cell receptor (beta chain) is from a study of molecular identifiers for immune sequencing clone quantification. Across the study: The replicate experiment used RNA from approximately 20,000 or 100,000 naive CD8 cells. This RNA was split into five aliquots, and four of them were sequenced.

This clonotype was seen more than once but under ten times. Naive CD8 T cells were sorted, and the gate applied was CD8+CD4-CCR7+CD45RA+. Each CDR3 protein gets one entry after TCRdb re-called the PCR reads with MiXCR. The sample holds some 89,000 distinct CDR3 sequences, around 24% seen once. This clonotype was sampled from a human donor in good health. Some libraries in this study had Jurkat cell RNA spiked in. Source material: naive CD8+ T cells from blood, with Jurkat cell RNA spiked in. Subset described: FACS-sorted CD8+CD4-CCR7+CD45RA+ naive T cells.

The CDR3: CSARVRTDAGYQETQYF. CDR3 coding DNA: TGCAGTGCTAGAGTAAGGACGGACGCGGGGTACCAAGAGACCCAGTACTTC. The chain is built from TRBV20-1 and TRBJ2-5, with a weak D call TRBD2 (6 bases). This CDR3 contains 17 residues. Germline-derived CDR1 and CDR2 are DFQATT and SNEGSKA (reference sequence). Between the trimmed V and J ends, which lost 1 base and 0 bases, there was a span of 18 bases.